This TCR beta chain was recovered during a study of metastatic and nonmetastatic thyroid tumors. Looking at the study overall: Repertoires from malignant and benign thyroid patients were compared across blood and tumor or nodule tissue. Notes on the study in general: Malignant tumors reportedly showed significantly higher TCR beta diversity than benign nodules in both blood and tumor.

Thyroid surgery was preceded by no treatment in any patient. In the study's own analysis: It was from CDR3 differences across clinicopathological groups that a distant-metastasis classifier for papillary thyroid cancer was built. TCRdb re-analyzed the PCR reads using MiXCR. What appears here as the V and J calls and clone size reflects TCRdb's work, not the paper's. This table holds roughly 15,000 clones, 31% found once. This CDR3 spans 18 amino acids. The V end was cut by 0 bases, the J end by 5 bases, with 22 bases between. The germline V gene encodes CDR1 MGHRA and CDR2 YSYEKL. In its sample, this clone was seen once. Its antigen is unidentified.

V is TRBV4-1 and J is TRBJ2-5, with TRBD2 as a possible D gene (6 bases). The clonotype was recovered from a female donor with papillary thyroid cancer or a benign thyroid nodule (not recorded which). Some clones in this sample may be carry-over from other donors' samples. What was sequenced was blood. CDR3 DNA sequence: TGCGCCAGCAGCCAAGATGGGGGGTTGAGCGCAACAGAGGAGACCCAGTACTTC. Encoded protein: CASSQDGGLSATEETQYF.